This is a list of T cell receptor beta chains from one sample in a study of T cell responses to AZD1222 COVID-19 vaccine. TCRdb's table, derived via immunoSEQ multiplex PCR, lists solely in-frame clones and lacks some. The table shows about 100,000 clones, with 88% occurring only once. The sample here was peripheral blood, taken on day 0 of AZD1222 vaccination. These receptors were collected from an adult in good health. The CDR3 runs from the conserved cysteine through the conserved F or W. A D gene is named only where the DNA matches it firmly. The size entry is marked missing in some rows and otherwise reads once, few, many or a size class.

J gene: TRBJ1-4; clone size: -; D gene: -; V gene: TRBV19; CDR3 protein: CASGLAEKLFF; CDR3 DNA: TGTGCCAGTGGCCTCGCGGAAAAACTGTTTTTT
J gene: TRBJ2-4; clone size: -; D gene: TRBD1; V gene: TRBV11-2; CDR3 protein: CASSPPPTGNIQYF; CDR3 DNA: TGTGCCAGCAGCCCCCCGCCGACAGGGAACATTCAGTACTTC
J gene: TRBJ2-7; clone size: few; D gene: TRBD1; V gene: TRBV4-2; CDR3 protein: CASSQGTGEIHEQYF; CDR3 DNA: TGTGCCAGCAGCCAAGGGACAGGGGAAATTCACGAGCAGTACTTC
J gene: TRBJ2-1; clone size: -; D gene: -; V gene: TRBV5-1; CDR3 protein: CASSLRQFVGEQFF; CDR3 DNA: TGCGCCAGCAGCTTGAGACAGTTTGTAGGTGAGCAGTTCTTC
J gene: TRBJ1-5; clone size: -; D gene: -; V gene: TRBV10-3; CDR3 protein: CAITFREFGQPQHF; CDR3 DNA: TGTGCCATCACCTTTCGGGAGTTCGGTCAGCCCCAGCATTTT
J gene: TRBJ1-1; clone size: -; D gene: -; V gene: TRBV29-1; CDR3 protein: CSVASRSGTEAFF; CDR3 DNA: TGCAGCGTTGCTTCCAGGAGTGGCACTGAAGCTTTCTTT
J gene: TRBJ2-2; clone size: few; D gene: -; V gene: TRBV7-2; CDR3 protein: CASSLGSIRPGELFF; CDR3 DNA: TGTGCCAGCAGCTTAGGAAGTATCCGACCCGGGGAGCTGTTTTTT
J gene: TRBJ1-4; clone size: -; D gene: TRBD1; V gene: TRBV4-1; CDR3 protein: CASSQDQDRGRWGEKLFF; CDR3 DNA: TGCGCCAGCAGCCAAGACCAGGACAGGGGGCGCTGGGGTGAAAAACTGTTTTTT
J gene: TRBJ1-1; clone size: -; D gene: TRBD1; V gene: TRBV2; CDR3 protein: CASRAMTGGMNTEAFF; CDR3 DNA: TGTGCCAGCAGGGCCATGACAGGGGGCATGAACACTGAAGCTTTCTTT
J gene: TRBJ1-5; clone size: -; D gene: -; V gene: TRBV5-1; CDR3 protein: CASSLEGQPQHF; CDR3 DNA: TGCGCCAGCAGCTTGGAGGGGCAGCCCCAGCATTTT
J gene: TRBJ1-2; clone size: -; D gene: TRBD1; V gene: TRBV29-1; CDR3 protein: CSAGQVLDSGYTF; CDR3 DNA: TGCAGCGCAGGACAGGTTCTCGACTCTGGCTACACCTTC
J gene: TRBJ2-7; clone size: -; D gene: TRBD2; V gene: TRBV18; CDR3 protein: CASSPRTSGGSRNEQYF; CDR3 DNA: TGTGCCAGCTCACCACGGACTAGCGGGGGGAGTAGGAACGAGCAGTACTTC
J gene: TRBJ1-2; clone size: -; D gene: -; V gene: TRBV7-2; CDR3 protein: CASSLNGVGSYGYTF; CDR3 DNA: TGTGCCAGCAGCTTAAACGGCGTAGGAAGCTATGGCTACACCTTC
J gene: TRBJ1-1; clone size: -; D gene: -; V gene: TRBV6-5; CDR3 protein: CASSYFPGEGDTEAFF; CDR3 DNA: TGTGCCAGCAGTTATTTTCCTGGTGAAGGGGACACTGAAGCTTTCTTT
J gene: TRBJ1-1; clone size: few; D gene: -; V gene: TRBV7-9; CDR3 protein: CASSLLEAFF; CDR3 DNA: TGTGCCAGCAGCTTGCTGGAAGCTTTCTTT
J gene: TRBJ1-2; clone size: -; D gene: -; V gene: TRBV10-3; CDR3 protein: CAIREDRYGYTF; CDR3 DNA: TGTGCCATCAGAGAAGACAGGTATGGCTACACCTTC
J gene: TRBJ2-7; clone size: -; D gene: TRBD2; V gene: TRBV5-1; CDR3 protein: CASSFSAGATYEQYF; CDR3 DNA: TGCGCCAGCAGCTTCTCAGCGGGGGCCACCTACGAGCAGTACTTC
J gene: TRBJ1-5; clone size: -; D gene: -; V gene: TRBV28; CDR3 protein: CASSLWAENQPQHF; CDR3 DNA: TGTGCCAGCAGTTTATGGGCAGAAAATCAGCCCCAGCATTTT
J gene: TRBJ2-3; clone size: -; D gene: -; V gene: TRBV4-2; CDR3 protein: CASSRSTDTQYF; CDR3 DNA: TGTGCCAGCAGCCGGAGTACAGATACGCAGTATTTT
J gene: TRBJ2-7; clone size: -; D gene: TRBD1; V gene: TRBV11-2; CDR3 protein: CASSLDNPPGGLYEQYF; CDR3 DNA: TGTGCCAGCAGCTTAGATAATCCGCCAGGGGGTCTCTACGAGCAGTACTTC
J gene: TRBJ1-2; clone size: -; D gene: TRBD1; V gene: TRBV6-5; CDR3 protein: CASSRSQGLGYGYTF; CDR3 DNA: TGTGCCAGCAGCCGATCACAGGGGCTTGGCTATGGCTACACCTTC
J gene: TRBJ2-1; clone size: -; D gene: -; V gene: TRBV10-3; CDR3 protein: CAISEAKQGFGIDEQFF; CDR3 DNA: TGTGCCATCAGTGAGGCGAAACAGGGCTTCGGGATCGATGAGCAGTTCTTC
J gene: TRBJ1-5; clone size: -; D gene: TRBD1; V gene: TRBV30; CDR3 protein: CAWTHGGQGLYQPQHF; CDR3 DNA: TGTGCCTGGACCCACGGGGGACAGGGCCTTTATCAGCCCCAGCATTTT
J gene: TRBJ1-1; clone size: -; D gene: -; V gene: TRBV19; CDR3 protein: CASSIDQGTEAFF; CDR3 DNA: TGTGCCAGTAGTATAGATCAGGGGACTGAAGCTTTCTTT
J gene: TRBJ1-2; clone size: -; D gene: -; V gene: TRBV6-5; CDR3 protein: CASSYERRYGYTF; CDR3 DNA: TGTGCCAGCAGTTACGAGAGGAGGTATGGCTACACCTTC
J gene: TRBJ1-6; clone size: once; D gene: -; V gene: TRBV11-2; CDR3 protein: CASSLDPGVPGPLHF; CDR3 DNA: TGTGCCAGCAGCTTAGATCCGGGGGTCCCCGGCCCCCTCCACTTT
J gene: TRBJ2-7; clone size: -; D gene: -; V gene: TRBV6-1; CDR3 protein: CASSDPQGRLNEQYF; CDR3 DNA: TGTGCCAGCAGTGATCCTCAAGGGAGGCTCAACGAGCAGTACTTC
J gene: TRBJ1-6; clone size: once; D gene: -; V gene: TRBV2; CDR3 protein: CASSPGQLINSPLHF; CDR3 DNA: TGTGCCAGCAGCCCGGGACAACTGATTAATTCACCCCTCCACTTT
J gene: TRBJ1-2; clone size: -; D gene: -; V gene: TRBV30; CDR3 protein: CAWSEYGSYGYTF; CDR3 DNA: TGTGCCTGGAGTGAATACGGATCCTATGGCTACACCTTC
J gene: TRBJ1-1; clone size: -; D gene: -; V gene: TRBV5-6; CDR3 protein: CASSLQGLARNTEAFF; CDR3 DNA: TGTGCCAGCAGCTTACAGGGACTTGCGCGGAACACTGAAGCTTTCTTT
J gene: TRBJ1-2; clone size: -; D gene: TRBD1; V gene: TRBV9; CDR3 protein: CASSVGTGRGYGYTF; CDR3 DNA: TGTGCCAGCAGCGTAGGGACAGGGAGAGGCTATGGCTACACCTTC
J gene: TRBJ1-4; clone size: once; D gene: -; V gene: TRBV28; CDR3 protein: CASSLSQAREKLFF; CDR3 DNA: TGTGCCAGCAGTTTGTCGCAGGCTCGTGAAAAACTGTTTTTT
J gene: TRBJ2-2; clone size: -; D gene: -; V gene: TRBV30; CDR3 protein: CAWSVKGGRTGELFF; CDR3 DNA: TGTGCCTGGAGTGTAAAGGGGGGACGAACCGGGGAGCTGTTTTTT
J gene: TRBJ1-3; clone size: -; D gene: TRBD1; V gene: TRBV5-4; CDR3 protein: CASSLMDRGSGNTIYF; CDR3 DNA: TGTGCCAGCAGCTTAATGGACAGGGGCTCTGGAAACACCATATATTTT
J gene: TRBJ2-3; clone size: -; D gene: -; V gene: TRBV19; CDR3 protein: CASSIGSASTDTQYF; CDR3 DNA: TGTGCCAGTAGTATTGGGTCAGCTAGCACAGATACGCAGTATTTT
J gene: TRBJ2-2; clone size: -; D gene: TRBD1; V gene: TRBV30; CDR3 protein: CAWSVVLPGGTGELFF; CDR3 DNA: TGTGCCTGGAGTGTCGTCTTGCCAGGGGGCACCGGGGAGCTGTTTTTT
J gene: TRBJ1-1; clone size: -; D gene: -; V gene: TRBV4-3; CDR3 protein: CASSQDQGNEAFF; CDR3 DNA: TGCGCCAGCAGCCAAGATCAGGGGAATGAAGCTTTCTTT
J gene: TRBJ1-2; clone size: -; D gene: -; V gene: TRBV4-3; CDR3 protein: CASSQYRDSYGYTF; CDR3 DNA: TGCGCCAGCAGCCAATACCGCGACAGCTATGGCTACACCTTC
J gene: TRBJ2-1; clone size: -; D gene: -; V gene: TRBV4-1; CDR3 protein: CASSQEPQDTGYNEQFF; CDR3 DNA: TGCGCCAGCAGCCAAGAGCCTCAGGACACCGGCTACAATGAGCAGTTCTTC
J gene: TRBJ1-2; clone size: -; D gene: TRBD1; V gene: TRBV11-3; CDR3 protein: CASSLAAPGTGGYTF; CDR3 DNA: TGTGCCAGCAGCTTAGCCGCCCCCGGGACAGGCGGCTACACCTTC
J gene: TRBJ2-3; clone size: -; D gene: -; V gene: TRBV19; CDR3 protein: CASRPLGTDTQYF; CDR3 DNA: TGTGCCAGTAGACCCCTAGGGACAGATACGCAGTATTTT
J gene: TRBJ2-7; clone size: -; D gene: TRBD1; V gene: TRBV5-1; CDR3 protein: CASSLTGTGYEQYF; CDR3 DNA: TGCGCCAGCAGCTTAACCGGGACAGGTTACGAGCAGTACTTC
J gene: TRBJ1-5; clone size: -; D gene: -; V gene: TRBV12-3/TRBV12-4; CDR3 protein: CASSKGPPQHF; CDR3 DNA: TGTGCCAGCAGTAAAGGGCCGCCCCAGCATTTT
J gene: TRBJ1-2; clone size: -; D gene: TRBD1; V gene: TRBV5-1; CDR3 protein: CASSLGRDRGGYTF; CDR3 DNA: TGCGCCAGCAGCTTGGGCCGGGACAGGGGCGGCTACACCTTC
J gene: TRBJ1-2; clone size: -; D gene: TRBD1; V gene: TRBV12-3/TRBV12-4; CDR3 protein: CASSIQGAWGYTF; CDR3 DNA: TGTGCCAGCAGTATACAGGGGGCATGGGGCTACACCTTC
J gene: TRBJ2-7; clone size: -; D gene: -; V gene: TRBV27; CDR3 protein: CASPGHLYEQYF; CDR3 DNA: TGTGCCAGCCCGGGACACCTCTACGAGCAGTACTTC
J gene: TRBJ2-7; clone size: once; D gene: TRBD2; V gene: TRBV9; CDR3 protein: CASSGTSGGAYEQYF; CDR3 DNA: TGTGCCAGCAGCGGCACCAGCGGGGGAGCCTACGAGCAGTACTTC
J gene: TRBJ2-1; clone size: -; D gene: TRBD1; V gene: TRBV7-3; CDR3 protein: CASSWGTGPRPEQFF; CDR3 DNA: TGTGCCAGCAGCTGGGGGACAGGTCCCCGTCCTGAGCAGTTCTTC
J gene: TRBJ2-1; clone size: -; D gene: -; V gene: TRBV28; CDR3 protein: CASSLSGTYNEQFF; CDR3 DNA: TGTGCCAGCAGTTTATCAGGGACCTACAATGAGCAGTTCTTC
J gene: TRBJ2-7; clone size: -; D gene: -; V gene: TRBV19; CDR3 protein: CASSMGFKAYEQYF; CDR3 DNA: TGTGCCAGTAGTATGGGATTTAAGGCCTACGAGCAGTACTTC
J gene: TRBJ1-3; clone size: -; D gene: -; V gene: TRBV30; CDR3 protein: CAWSSGGYHTIYF; CDR3 DNA: TGTGCCTGGAGTAGCGGCGGGTACCACACCATATATTTT
J gene: TRBJ1-4; clone size: -; D gene: -; V gene: TRBV30; CDR3 protein: CAWSVVNEKLFF; CDR3 DNA: TGTGCCTGGAGTGTCGTTAATGAAAAACTGTTTTTT
J gene: TRBJ2-1; clone size: -; D gene: -; V gene: TRBV24-1; CDR3 protein: CATSDPGGYNEQFF; CDR3 DNA: TGTGCCACCAGTGACCCCGGCGGCTACAATGAGCAGTTCTTC